This T cell receptor beta chain comes out of a study of control samples from healthy donors and cancer patients (dated by TCRdb to the early 2020s). Library preparation employed the immunoSEQ multiplex PCR assay. Not all clones reach the TCRdb copy of this immuneACCESS table, which keeps in-frame sequences only. Checked studies attribute under half of the gap to unresolved V genes and leave the rest unexplained. In all, the sample holds around 200,000 clones, and around 91% of those were seen once. The top ten hold approximately 1.6% of the sample. For this clone: Its antigen is still unknown. Per-base qualities were not stored, and no clone one base away is much larger.

Germline trimming amounts to 3 bases on V and 7 bases on J, with 6 as the count of junction bases outside the gene matches. Reading the germline V gene gives CDR1 MRHNA and CDR2 SNTAGT. The CDR3, cysteine through phenylalanine, is 15 amino acids long. Only CDR3 DNA remains: 45 bases, in frame from the first base. The clonotype originates from a woman under 40 in good health. Sequencing was performed on blood. The chain is assembled from TRBV6-4 and TRBJ2-1; TRBD1 lines up with 10 middle nucleotides. The CDR3 amino acid sequence is: CASSEWTGGRNEQFF. The nucleotide sequence is given as TGTGCCAGCAGTGAATGGACAGGGGGTAGGAATGAGCAGTTCTTC.